Below are 17 T cell receptor beta chains sequenced from a single sample in a study of CD8+ T cells in alopecia areata (dated by TCRdb to 2016 to 2018). The label giving this sample's time point can be read as: 24 weeks on oral tofacitinib. The sample's treatment or condition label, decoded: oral pan-JAK inhibitor, 5-10 mg twice daily. The library was generated by the immunoSEQ multiplex PCR assay. RNA was extracted from all samples and reverse transcribed into cDNA, which served as template for TCR sequencing. Drawn from immuneACCESS, this table holds only the in-frame rearrangements with V and J called that TCRdb kept. Clones are partly lost; checked studies trace under half to an unresolved V gene and leave the rest unexplained. In all, the sample holds 100,000 to 120,000 clones, and roughly 50% of those were seen once. The ten largest clones take up approximately 3.1% of the sample. The material was CD4+ T cells sorted from blood, obtained at week 24, from a patient treated with tofacitinib. The receptors stem from a human donor with alopecia areata.

The chain uses TRBV29-1 and TRBJ1-1; the D gene is possibly TRBD1 (6 bases). The germline V gene has CDR1 SQVTM and CDR2 ANQGSEA. The CDR3 is made up of 13 amino acids. The V gene lost 7 bases and the J gene lost 5 bases, with 17 bases spanning the gap. The CDR3, as DNA: TGCAGCGCCAGAAAACAGGGTACTACTGAAGCTTTCTTT. It codes for CSARKQGTTEAFF.

The J gene is TRBJ2-1, the V gene TRBV5-6, with 7 bases identical to TRBD2. This CDR3 comprises 11 residues. With V trimmed by 3 bases and J by 9 bases, 0 bases remained unmatched. Germline values: CDR1 SGHDT, CDR2 YYEEEE. The CDR3: CASSSGGEQFF. DNA for the CDR3: TGTGCCAGCAGCTCGGGGGGTGAGCAGTTCTTC.

The CDR3 is CASSQSGGGAVETQYF. CDR3 coding DNA: TGTGCCAGCAGCCAAAGCGGCGGGGGAGCTGTCGAGACCCAGTACTTC. This sequence joins TRBV4-2 and TRBJ2-5, with 7 bases that match TRBD2. The CDR3 covers 16 residues. Germline V gene sequence: CDR1 LGHNA, CDR2 YNFKEQ. V lost 2 bases, J lost 5 bases, and 11 bases stayed unmatched.

This clone was picked up one time. The chain is built from TRBV29-1 and TRBJ1-2; perhaps TRBD1 as D (6 bases). Trimming cost V 6 bases and J 8 bases, with 16 bases left between them. The CDR3 consists of 12 residues. CDR1 is SQVTM, CDR2 ANQGSEA, per germline. The CDR3 DNA is TGCAGCGTGGACCCGACAGGTGGGGGCTACACCTTC. This gives the protein CSVDPTGGGYTF. The whole variable domain, filled in from reference TRBV29-1 and TRBJ1-2, reads SAVISQKPSRDICQRGTSLTIQCQVDSQVTMMFWYRQQPGQSLTLIATANQGSEATYESGFVIDKFPISRPNLTFSTLTVSNMSPEDSSIYLCSVDPTGGGYTFGSGTRLTVV.

The V call is TRBV14, the J call TRBJ1-6; D remains unclear. The CDR3 has 15 residues. V lost 6 bases, J lost 7 bases, and 16 bases lay in between. Per germline, CDR1 SGHDN and CDR2 FVKESK. In DNA, the CDR3 is TGTGCCAGCAGACCGGCGGGAGCGGAGAATTCACCCCTCCACTTT. Residues: CASRPAGAENSPLHF.

This CDR3 is CASTGTGGGDTQYF. As DNA, the CDR3 is TGTGCCAGCACCGGGACAGGGGGAGGGGATACGCAGTATTTT. The chain recombines TRBV2 with TRBJ2-3; TRBD1 matches 11 bases. Looked up from germline, CDR1 is SNHLY and CDR2 is FYNNEI. V lost 7 bases to trimming and J lost 6 bases; unmatched junction nucleotides: 6. CDR3 length: 14 amino acids.

V and J are TRBV25-1 and TRBJ1-2; 7 nucleotides match TRBD1. The CDR3 has 17 residues. The germline V gene has CDR1 MGHDK and CDR2 SYGVNS. Unmatched junction bases numbered 14, after V lost 4 bases and J lost 3 bases. The CDR3 DNA reads TGTGCCAGCAGTGCCATAACACGACAGGGATGGGACTATGGCTACACCTTC. This translates into CASSAITRQGWDYGYTF.

This clone appeared a few times. The chain carries TRBV6-6 and TRBJ1-5; no clear D gene. V dropped 5 bases and J dropped 5 bases, with 16 bases sitting between them. Germline lookup yields CDR1 MNHNY and CDR2 SVGAGI (reference sequence). There are 15 residues in the CDR3. The CDR3 DNA reads as TGTGCCAGCAGTCGAGGACCCCTGGCGGATCAGCCCCAGCATTTT. It is translated as CASSRGPLADQPQHF.

This clone was seen only a few times. The germline gene is not matched at one end of the junction; a read error may be the cause. The rearrangement links TRBV5-1 to TRBJ2-5, with 7 bases matching TRBD1. Germline CDR1 and CDR2: SGHRS and YFSETQ. The CDR3 contains 13 residues. The CDR3 protein is CASSLGQRANSHF. The CDR3 DNA sequence: TGCGCCAGCAGCCTGGGACAGAGGGCGAACTCCCACTTC.

This CDR3 is CASSATSGEMYTQYF. CDR3 nucleotides: TGTGCCAGCAGTGCGACTAGCGGGGAAATGTATACGCAGTATTTT. The genes are TRBV6-5 and TRBJ2-3; TRBD2 matches at 11 bases. The trim removed 5 bases at V and 7 bases at J, leaving 8 bases unmatched. The germline CDR1 and CDR2 sequences are MNHEY and SVGAGI. This CDR3 spans 15 amino acids.

This chain links TRBV29-1 with TRBJ2-7, with D perhaps TRBD1 (6 bases). The V gene's germline CDR1 is SQVTM and CDR2 ANQGSEA. The V and J ends lost 6 bases and 3 bases respectively, with 15 bases between them. This CDR3 has 13 residues. This CDR3 is CSVGDRLLYEQYF. CDR3 coding DNA: TGCAGCGTCGGTGACAGGTTACTCTACGAGCAGTACTTC.

The chain employs TRBV7-9 and TRBJ2-5; D is unresolved. Trimming shortened V by 1 base and J by 3 bases, and 9 bases separated the two germline ends. Germline lookup yields CDR1 SEHNR and CDR2 FQNEAQ (reference sequence). CDR3 length: 14 amino acids. CDR3: CASSLGLSKETQYF. CDR3 nucleotide sequence: TGTGCCAGCAGCTTAGGGTTATCGAAAGAGACCCAGTACTTC. The entire variable domain, with the rest obtained from reference TRBV7-9 and TRBJ2-5, is as follows: DTGVSQNPRHKITKRGQNVTFRCDPISEHNRLYWYRQTLGQGPEFLTYFQNEAQLEKSRLLSDRFSAERPKGSFSTLEIQRTEQGDSAMYLCASSLGLSKETQYFGPGTRLLVL.

The chain has TRBV29-1 and TRBJ1-1; D gene ambiguous. V was trimmed by 4 bases and J by 3 bases, leaving 12 bases between them. The CDR3 consists of 13 residues. Germline V gene lookup returns CDR1 SQVTM and CDR2 ANQGSEA. The CDR3 sequence: CSVAISADTEAFF. The CDR3 nucleotides are TGCAGCGTTGCCATTTCTGCGGACACTGAAGCTTTCTTT.

This clone was picked up a small number of times. V is TRBV7-2 and J is TRBJ1-1; a weak D match, TRBD1 (5 bases). Trimming took off 5 bases at V and 2 bases at J, with 12 bases between the two ends. This CDR3 comprises 14 residues. Germline CDR1 is SGHTA and CDR2 is FQGNSA. CDR3 DNA sequence: TGTGCCAGCAGCGGCCAGGGTTTTAACACTGAAGCTTTCTTT. It codes for CASSGQGFNTEAFF.

The genes are TRBV5-1 and TRBJ2-5; 7 bases align to TRBD1. V shed 4 bases and J 5 bases; nucleotides not matched to a gene: 8. The V gene's germline CDR1 is SGHRS and CDR2 YFSETQ. This CDR3 has 14 residues. CDR3 in DNA: TGCGCCAGCAGCCCAGACAGGGCCACCGAGACCCAGTACTTC. Translating gives CASSPDRATETQYF.

The chain carries TRBV10-3 and TRBJ2-5, with a tentative D call TRBD1 (6 bases). The CDR3 runs 13 residues. CDR1 is ENHRY and CDR2 is SYGVKD in the germline V gene. V was shortened by 6 bases and J by 5 bases, with 13 bases between the two germline ends. The CDR3 nucleotides are TGTGCCATCAGCGCAACAGGGCAGGAGACCCAGTACTTC. Translating it yields CAISATGQETQYF.

This clone was counted between two and nine times. The rearrangement uses TRBV29-1 and TRBJ1-1; D possibly corresponds to TRBD1 (5 bases). CDR3 length: 13 amino acids. The ends were cut back, 6 bases at V and 5 bases at J, with 16 bases in the middle. Per germline, CDR1 SQVTM and CDR2 ANQGSEA. The DNA for the CDR3 is TGCAGCGTAGTGCACACAGGTGGGACTGAAGCTTTCTTT. Its translation is CSVVHTGGTEAFF.